Presented here are 14 T cell receptor beta chains from one specimen sequenced in a study of OX40 agonist ivuxolimab in advanced cancers. Some clones are missing from TCRdb's copy, which holds only in-frame ones; the method was immunoSEQ multiplex PCR. The sample lists some 30,000 clones; around nine tenths were seen once. The source was CD4+ or CD8+ T cells sorted from blood, collected in a trial of the OX40 agonist ivuxolimab. The receptors here all came from an adult with an advanced solid tumor such as melanoma, head and neck, liver or kidney cancer.

The gene calls are TRBV5-4 and TRBJ1-2, with 8 bases that match TRBD1. The CDR3 contains 14 residues. Germline V gives CDR1 SGHNT, CDR2 YYREEE (reference sequence). The trim removed 3 bases at V and 10 bases at J, leaving 11 bases unmatched. CDR3 sequence reads: CASSYDRGELAYTF. DNA for the CDR3: TGTGCCAGCAGCTACGACAGGGGCGAGTTGGCCTACACCTTC.

CDR3 residues: CASSRLTGGGYGYTF. In DNA, the CDR3 is TGTGCCAGCAGTAGACTGACAGGGGGAGGTTATGGCTACACCTTC. This sequence joins TRBV27 and TRBJ1-2; 9 bases match TRBD1. Losses at the gene ends were 5 bases for V and 5 bases for J; bases not matched to a gene: 9. This CDR3 is built from 15 residues. Germline V gene data show CDR1 as MNHEY and CDR2 as SMNVEV (reference sequence).

V and J are TRBV4-1 and TRBJ2-5; 7 positions match TRBD2. Germline V gene sequence: CDR1 MGHRA, CDR2 YSYEKL. The CDR3 consists of 16 residues. The junction had 11 bases not matched to a gene; V was cut back by 3 bases and J by 4 bases. DNA of the CDR3: TGCGCCAGCAGCCATGAGATCGGGGGGAGCCGAGAGACCCAGTACTTC. Protein: CASSHEIGGSRETQYF.

As regards this clone: One junction end does not reproduce the germline sequence, and a read error may be involved. The V call is TRBV10-1, the J call TRBJ1-4; D gene uncertain. There are 12 residues in the CDR3. The germline CDR1 and CDR2 sequences are WNHNN and SYGVQD (reference sequence). CDR3 loop: CASRPPKGSFNF. CDR3 bases: TGCGCCAGCAGACCACCAAAGGGTTCTTTTAATTTT.

The chain has TRBV5-4 and TRBJ1-1; D gene ambiguous. The CDR3 loop spans 15 amino acids. Trimming took 0 bases from V and 4 from J, leaving 13 bases between them. Germline CDR1 is SGHNT and CDR2 is YYREEE (reference sequence). The chain's CDR3 is CASSLVLGLSTEAFF. CDR3 in DNA: TGTGCCAGCAGCTTGGTACTAGGACTTAGCACTGAAGCTTTCTTT.

The genes are TRBV7-9 and TRBJ2-2, with 7 bases aligning to TRBD2. The CDR3 has 14 amino acids. CDR1 and CDR2 from the germline V gene are SEHNR and FQNEAQ (reference sequence). CDR3 in amino acids: CALWGGAGTGELFF. The CDR3 DNA reads TGTGCTCTCTGGGGGGGAGCCGGCACCGGGGAGCTGTTTTTT.

The chain has TRBV30 and TRBJ2-7; TRBD1 aligns across 11 bases. With V trimmed by 0 bases and J by 5 bases, 3 bases remained unmatched. In germline, CDR1 is GTSNPN, CDR2 SVGIG (reference sequence). The CDR3 contains 14 residues. The CDR3 DNA reads as TGTGCCTGGAGTGTGGGACAGGGGGGCCACGAGCAGTACTTC. Its protein is CAWSVGQGGHEQYF. Looking up the rest from reference TRBV30 and TRBJ2-7 gives the full variable domain: SQTIHQWPATLVQPVGSPLSLECTVEGTSNPNLYWYRQAAGRGLQLLFYSVGIGQISSEVPQNLSASRPQDRQFILSSKKLLLSDSGFYLCAWSVGQGGHEQYFGPGTRLTVT.

V and J are TRBV5-5 and TRBJ2-3; D is unclear. Trimming stripped 2 bases from V and 0 bases from J, with 10 bases between. This CDR3 is 15 amino acids long. From germline, CDR1 is SGHKS and CDR2 YYEKEE (reference sequence). The CDR3 bases are TGTGCCAGCAGCTTTATGACCGGTAGCACAGATACGCAGTATTTT. Encoded protein: CASSFMTGSTDTQYF.

The chain joins TRBV4-3 to TRBJ1-1; 7 bases match TRBD1. CDR3 length: 13 amino acids. Trimming removed 3 bases from V and 8 bases from J; junction bases left unmatched: 6. CDR1 and CDR2 (germline): LGHNA, YSLEER. The CDR3 loop is CASSHPDRQEAFF. The CDR3 DNA reads as TGCGCCAGCAGCCACCCGGACAGGCAAGAAGCTTTCTTT.

This chain joins TRBV25-1 and TRBJ2-3; weak D call: TRBD2 (5 bases). This CDR3 contains 16 residues. V lost 1 base and J 4 bases, leaving 15 bases between the germline ends. Germline V gene sequence: CDR1 MGHDK, CDR2 SYGVNS. The CDR3 DNA follows: TGTGCCAGCAGTGAATTAGAGCGAGGGTCCCCAGATACGCAGTATTTT. Translating it yields CASSELERGSPDTQYF.

The chain carries TRBV5-6 and TRBJ1-1, with 7 bases identical to TRBD1. Unmatched junction bases numbered 6, after V lost 2 bases and J lost 5 bases. This CDR3 is built from 14 residues. CDR1 SGHDT and CDR2 YYEEEE come from the germline V gene. CDR3 sequence reads: CASSFLPGGTEAFF. For the CDR3, the DNA is TGTGCCAGCAGCTTTTTGCCAGGGGGTACTGAAGCTTTCTTT. The full variable domain, in which reference TRBV5-6 and TRBJ1-1 provide the parts outside the CDR3, is DAGVTQSPTHLIKTRGQQVTLRCSPKSGHDTVSWYQQALGQGPQFIFQYYEEEERQRGNFPDRFSGHQFPNYSSELNVNALLLGDSALYLCASSFLPGGTEAFFGQGTRLTVV.

V usage is TRBV28 and J usage is TRBJ2-2; D remains ambiguous. CDR1 is MDHEN, CDR2 SYDVKM, per germline. Trimming took 5 bases from V and 2 from J, leaving 9 bases between them. The CDR3 has 14 residues. CDR3 sequence: CASSRHPNTGELFF. In nucleotides, the CDR3 is TGTGCCAGCAGTAGACATCCTAACACCGGGGAGCTGTTTTTT.

This clone was observed a handful of times. The V and J genes are TRBV4-2 and TRBJ2-7; D is perhaps TRBD1 (6 bases). The CDR3 extends over 15 amino acids. Trimming pared 3 bases from V and 0 bases from J, leaving 12 bases between. Germline V gene lookup returns CDR1 LGHNA and CDR2 YNFKEQ. The CDR3 bases are TGTGCCAGCAGCCAGGCCGGGACATCCTCCTACGAGCAGTACTTC. It specifies CASSQAGTSSYEQYF.

The chain links TRBV7-9 to TRBJ2-5, with D possibly being TRBD2 (5 bases). Trimming took off 2 bases at V and 4 bases at J, with 14 bases between the two ends. CDR3 size: 15 residues. The V gene's germline CDR1 is SEHNR and CDR2 FQNEAQ (reference sequence). The DNA for the CDR3 is TGTGCCAGCAGCTTACTGGAGGTATATCCAGAGACCCAGTACTTC. This translates into CASSLLEVYPETQYF.